A selection of T cell receptor beta chains follows, all from one sample in a study of T cell responses to AZD1222 COVID-19 vaccine. Clones were sequenced by immunoSEQ multiplex PCR, and TCRdb holds only the in-frame ones, with some missing. This sample carries approximately 190,000 clones, 90% to 95% of them seen once, and the ten largest clones take over 0.95%. Sample: peripheral blood, taken 28 days after the second AZD1222 dose. These TCRs come from an adult who received the AZD1222 COVID-19 vaccine. CDR3s include the opening cysteine and the closing phenylalanine or tryptophan. A D gene is named only where the DNA matches it firmly. Rows may omit the clone size; those that give it use once, few, many or a size class.

D gene: .
V gene: TRBV3-1/TRBV3-2
J gene: TRBJ1-1
clone size: .
CDR3 DNA: TGTGCCAGCAGCCAGCTCCGGGACACTGAAGCTTTCTTT
CDR3 protein: CASSQLRDTEAFF

D gene: .
V gene: TRBV9
J gene: TRBJ1-5
clone size: .
CDR3 DNA: TGTGCCAGCAGCGGACTAGACAATCAGCCCCAGCATTTT
CDR3 protein: CASSGLDNQPQHF

D gene: TRBD1
V gene: TRBV6-5
J gene: TRBJ1-3
clone size: once
CDR3 DNA: TGTGCCAGCAGCGGGACAGGGGGCGGTGGAAACACCATATATTTT
CDR3 protein: CASSGTGGGGNTIYF

D gene: TRBD1
V gene: TRBV7-8
J gene: TRBJ1-2
clone size: .
CDR3 DNA: TGTGCCAGCAGGGAGAGGGACAGCTATGGCTACACCTTC
CDR3 protein: CASRERDSYGYTF

D gene: .
V gene: TRBV6-5
J gene: TRBJ1-1
clone size: .
CDR3 DNA: TGTGCCAGCACTGGGCACGGGCCGATCACTGAAGCTTTCTTT
CDR3 protein: CASTGHGPITEAFF

D gene: TRBD1
V gene: TRBV5-8
J gene: TRBJ1-1
clone size: .
CDR3 DNA: TGTGCCAGCAGCATACGGGACAGGGTTTGGCCTGAAGCTTTCTTT
CDR3 protein: CASSIRDRVWPEAFF

D gene: .
V gene: TRBV5-4
J gene: TRBJ1-4
clone size: .
CDR3 DNA: TGTGCCAGCAGCATAGGGGGTGACGCGAATGAAAAACTGTTTTTT
CDR3 protein: CASSIGGDANEKLFF

D gene: .
V gene: TRBV5-1
J gene: TRBJ1-1
clone size: .
CDR3 DNA: TGCGCCAGCAGCTTGGCCTTCCAGACCACTGAAGCTTTCTTT
CDR3 protein: CASSLAFQTTEAFF

D gene: TRBD1
V gene: TRBV5-4
J gene: TRBJ2-7
clone size: .
CDR3 DNA: TGTGCCAGCAGCCGGGAACAGGGGAGCGGCTACGAGCAGTACTTC
CDR3 protein: CASSREQGSGYEQYF

D gene: .
V gene: TRBV28
J gene: TRBJ1-1
clone size: .
CDR3 DNA: TGTGCCAGCAGTCCCCGCTCAGACCTTTTCACTGAAGCTTTCTTT
CDR3 protein: CASSPRSDLFTEAFF

D gene: .
V gene: TRBV2
J gene: TRBJ2-2
clone size: .
CDR3 DNA: TGTGCCAGCAGTGTAAAACCTAACACCGGGGAGCTGTTTTTT
CDR3 protein: CASSVKPNTGELFF

D gene: .
V gene: TRBV14
J gene: TRBJ1-1
clone size: .
CDR3 DNA: TGTGCCAGCAGCCCCGGACCGAACACTGAAGCTTTCTTT
CDR3 protein: CASSPGPNTEAFF

D gene: .
V gene: TRBV5-5
J gene: TRBJ2-1
clone size: .
CDR3 DNA: TGTGCCAGCAGTTCCCCCGGGCAGTCCCCACACAATGAGCAGTTCTTC
CDR3 protein: CASSSPGQSPHNEQFF

D gene: TRBD1
V gene: TRBV3-1/TRBV3-2
J gene: TRBJ1-3
clone size: .
CDR3 DNA: TGTGCCAGCAGCCAGACAGGGGGCTTTGGAAACACCATATATTTT
CDR3 protein: CASSQTGGFGNTIYF

D gene: .
V gene: TRBV27
J gene: TRBJ1-1
clone size: .
CDR3 DNA: TGTGCCAGCAGTTCCTCTCGGGTCGCTGAAGCTTTCTTT
CDR3 protein: CASSSSRVAEAFF

D gene: .
V gene: TRBV4-1
J gene: TRBJ1-4
clone size: .
CDR3 DNA: TGCGCCAGCAGCCAGACAGGAACAACTAATGAAAAACTGTTTTTT
CDR3 protein: CASSQTGTTNEKLFF

D gene: .
V gene: TRBV4-1
J gene: TRBJ1-1
clone size: .
CDR3 DNA: TGCGCCAGCAGCCCATACACGGGCAGATTCAACACTGAAGCTTTCTTT
CDR3 protein: CASSPYTGRFNTEAFF

D gene: .
V gene: TRBV29-1
J gene: TRBJ1-1
clone size: .
CDR3 DNA: TGCAGCGTTGAAACGCTAGGCGGTGGGACTGAAGCTTTCTTT
CDR3 protein: CSVETLGGGTEAFF

D gene: .
V gene: TRBV5-6
J gene: TRBJ1-1
clone size: .
CDR3 DNA: TGTGCCAGCAGCTTGGTCTCAGGGGTGGGCACTGAAGCTTTCTTT
CDR3 protein: CASSLVSGVGTEAFF

D gene: .
V gene: TRBV29-1
J gene: TRBJ1-2
clone size: few
CDR3 DNA: TGCAGCGTTGAAGAAGGGATCTATGGCTACACCTTC
CDR3 protein: CSVEEGIYGYTF

D gene: TRBD1
V gene: TRBV7-8
J gene: TRBJ1-1
clone size: .
CDR3 DNA: TGTGCCAGCAGCGGGACAGGGGTCACTGAAGCTTTCTTT
CDR3 protein: CASSGTGVTEAFF

D gene: .
V gene: TRBV27
J gene: TRBJ1-5
clone size: .
CDR3 DNA: TGTGCCAGCAGCAGAAGCATAGGGGTGAGCAATCAGCCCCAGCATTTT
CDR3 protein: CASSRSIGVSNQPQHF

D gene: .
V gene: TRBV6-5
J gene: TRBJ1-1
clone size: .
CDR3 DNA: TGTGCCAGCAGTTACTCAAAGGGAGCTGAAGCTTTCTTT
CDR3 protein: CASSYSKGAEAFF

D gene: .
V gene: TRBV7-9
J gene: TRBJ2-2
clone size: .
CDR3 DNA: TGTGCCAGCAGCTTTTTTGGGGAGCAGAACACCGGGGAGCTGTTTTTT
CDR3 protein: CASSFFGEQNTGELFF

D gene: TRBD1
V gene: TRBV11-1
J gene: TRBJ2-1
clone size: .
CDR3 DNA: TGTGCCAGCAGCTTGTCGGGACAGGGTTACAATGAGCAGTTCTTC
CDR3 protein: CASSLSGQGYNEQFF

D gene: TRBD1
V gene: TRBV16
J gene: TRBJ1-2
clone size: few
CDR3 DNA: TGTGCCAGCAGCCAATCGAGACAGGGGGCCTATGGCTACACCTTC
CDR3 protein: CASSQSRQGAYGYTF

D gene: .
V gene: TRBV6-5
J gene: TRBJ1-4
clone size: .
CDR3 DNA: TGTGCCAGCAGTTACCCTCCCTGGGAAAAACTGTTTTTT
CDR3 protein: CASSYPPWEKLFF

D gene: .
V gene: TRBV4-1
J gene: TRBJ1-2
clone size: once
CDR3 DNA: TGCGCCAGCAGCCAAGAAGAAATGGTCTATGGCTACACCTTC
CDR3 protein: CASSQEEMVYGYTF

D gene: TRBD1
V gene: TRBV7-3
J gene: TRBJ2-2
clone size: .
CDR3 DNA: TGTGCCAGCAGCTCAGACGGGACAGCGAACACCGGGGAGCTGTTTTTT
CDR3 protein: CASSSDGTANTGELFF

D gene: TRBD2
V gene: TRBV9
J gene: TRBJ2-3
clone size: .
CDR3 DNA: TGTGCCAGCACCTCTGGGGGGGTAGGCACAGATACGCAGTATTTT
CDR3 protein: CASTSGGVGTDTQYF

D gene: TRBD2
V gene: TRBV19
J gene: TRBJ2-1
clone size: few
CDR3 DNA: TGTGCCAGTAGTGTTACCGGGACTAGCGGGGGGTGGCGCGGTGAGCAGTTCTTC
CDR3 protein: CASSVTGTSGGWRGEQFF

D gene: .
V gene: TRBV19
J gene: TRBJ1-2
clone size: .
CDR3 DNA: TGTGCCAGCCAGACTTCCACCCGGTGGGGAGAGAGCTATGGCTACACCTTC
CDR3 protein: CASQTSTRWGESYGYTF

D gene: .
V gene: TRBV19
J gene: TRBJ2-2
clone size: .
CDR3 DNA: TGTGCCAGTATTAGCAGGGTGAGAGACGGGGAGCTGTTTTTT
CDR3 protein: CASISRVRDGELFF

D gene: TRBD1
V gene: TRBV12-3/TRBV12-4
J gene: TRBJ1-1
clone size: .
CDR3 DNA: TGTGCCAGCAGCCTTCAGGGGGCTGAAGCTTTCTTT
CDR3 protein: CASSLQGAEAFF

D gene: .
V gene: TRBV6-6
J gene: TRBJ1-1
clone size: .
CDR3 DNA: TGTGCCAGCAGTTTAGCTACTGAAGCTTTCTTT
CDR3 protein: CASSLATEAFF

D gene: TRBD1
V gene: TRBV18
J gene: TRBJ1-3
clone size: .
CDR3 DNA: TGTGCCAGCTCACCACGGACAGGAAACTCTGGAAACACCATATATTTT
CDR3 protein: CASSPRTGNSGNTIYF

D gene: .
V gene: TRBV11-1
J gene: TRBJ2-3
clone size: .
CDR3 DNA: TGTGCCAGCAGCCTTACGACAGGAGGAGATACGCAGTATTTT
CDR3 protein: CASSLTTGGDTQYF

D gene: .
V gene: TRBV18
J gene: TRBJ1-5
clone size: .
CDR3 DNA: TGTGCCAGCTCAGACCAGGGATCTAACCAAGGTCAGCCCCAGCATTTT
CDR3 protein: CASSDQGSNQGQPQHF

D gene: .
V gene: TRBV7-9
J gene: TRBJ2-7
clone size: .
CDR3 DNA: TGTGCCAGCAGCCCCAGGGGAGCCGAGTACTACGAGCAGTACTTC
CDR3 protein: CASSPRGAEYYEQYF

D gene: TRBD1
V gene: TRBV5-1
J gene: TRBJ1-1
clone size: once
CDR3 DNA: TGCGCCAGCAGCACCGGACAGGGACCGAACACTGAAGCTTTCTTT
CDR3 protein: CASSTGQGPNTEAFF

D gene: TRBD2
V gene: TRBV2
J gene: TRBJ2-5
clone size: .
CDR3 DNA: TGTGCCAGCAGGAGACTAGCGGGGGAGACCCAGTACTTC
CDR3 protein: CASRRLAGETQYF

D gene: .
V gene: TRBV30
J gene: TRBJ1-5
clone size: .
CDR3 DNA: TGTGCCTGGAGTGTATCCGGCGGCAATCAGCCCCAGCATTTT
CDR3 protein: CAWSVSGGNQPQHF

D gene: .
V gene: TRBV3-1/TRBV3-2
J gene: TRBJ1-5
clone size: .
CDR3 DNA: TGTGCCAGCAGCACTGGGAGCAATCAGCCCCAGCATTTT
CDR3 protein: CASSTGSNQPQHF

D gene: TRBD1
V gene: TRBV6-5
J gene: TRBJ2-7
clone size: few
CDR3 DNA: TGTGCCAGCAGTAGTGCCGGGACAGGGAATTACGAGCAGTACTTC
CDR3 protein: CASSSAGTGNYEQYF

D gene: .
V gene: TRBV6-6
J gene: TRBJ1-1
clone size: .
CDR3 DNA: TGTGCCAGCACCCAGACAGGTGGGTACACTGAAGCTTTCTTT
CDR3 protein: CASTQTGGYTEAFF

D gene: .
V gene: TRBV7-9
J gene: TRBJ2-1
clone size: .
CDR3 DNA: TGTGCCAGCAGCCTAAGACGGGCAATGGGCAATGAGCAGTTCTTC
CDR3 protein: CASSLRRAMGNEQFF

D gene: TRBD1
V gene: TRBV6-5
J gene: TRBJ2-7
clone size: .
CDR3 DNA: TGTGCCAGCAGTTACTCTGGGACAGCCTCCTACGAGCAGTACTTC
CDR3 protein: CASSYSGTASYEQYF

D gene: .
V gene: TRBV3-1/TRBV3-2
J gene: TRBJ1-4
clone size: .
CDR3 DNA: TGTGCCAGCAGCCAATCCGGGGTTGGGGAAAAACTGTTTTTT
CDR3 protein: CASSQSGVGEKLFF

D gene: .
V gene: TRBV2
J gene: TRBJ1-1
clone size: once
CDR3 DNA: TGTGCCAGCAGTGAAATTGGGCGAGACACTGAAGCTTTCTTT
CDR3 protein: CASSEIGRDTEAFF

D gene: .
V gene: TRBV14
J gene: TRBJ2-3
clone size: .
CDR3 DNA: TGTGCCAGCAGCCAGGGGACGTCCCTTGGCACAGATACGCAGTATTTT
CDR3 protein: CASSQGTSLGTDTQYF

D gene: .
V gene: TRBV10-3
J gene: TRBJ2-7
clone size: .
CDR3 DNA: TGTGCCATCAGTGAGGTGGGCTACGAGCAGTACTTC
CDR3 protein: CAISEVGYEQYF

D gene: .
V gene: TRBV13
J gene: TRBJ1-1
clone size: .
CDR3 DNA: TGTGCCAGCAGCTGGACACAGAACACTGAAGCTTTCTTT
CDR3 protein: CASSWTQNTEAFF

D gene: TRBD1
V gene: TRBV5-1
J gene: TRBJ1-4
clone size: .
CDR3 DNA: TGCGCCAGCAGCCTACGACAGGGCGGTTCGGATGAAAAACTGTTTTTT
CDR3 protein: CASSLRQGGSDEKLFF

D gene: .
V gene: TRBV4-1
J gene: TRBJ2-4
clone size: .
CDR3 DNA: TGCGCCAGCAGCCAAGAGTCTCCCCTAGCCAAAAACATTCAGTACTTC
CDR3 protein: CASSQESPLAKNIQYF

D gene: .
V gene: TRBV29-1
J gene: TRBJ1-6
clone size: .
CDR3 DNA: TGCAGCGTTGAGGAAACTCTTAATTCACCCCTCCACTTT
CDR3 protein: CSVEETLNSPLHF

D gene: .
V gene: TRBV18
J gene: TRBJ2-4
clone size: .
CDR3 DNA: TGTGCCAGCTCACCTAACCCCCCAACGACCAAAAACATTCAGTACTTC
CDR3 protein: CASSPNPPTTKNIQYF

D gene: .
V gene: TRBV27
J gene: TRBJ1-6
clone size: few
CDR3 DNA: TGTGCCAGCAGTTTATCGGGGGGCACCTATAATTCACCCCTCCACTTT
CDR3 protein: CASSLSGGTYNSPLHF